This T cell receptor (beta chain) derives from a study of blood T cells in healthy people across ages (dated by TCRdb to between 2014 and 2017). Study-level background: In model experiments, template switching captured roughly one uniquely barcoded TCR beta cDNA molecule for every two T cells. Using deep sequencing normalized with unique cDNA molecular identifiers, the study measured how TCR beta repertoire diversity changes with age. The donors were split into four age groups: young (average 16 years), middle-aged (roughly 39), aged (roughly 68) and long-lived (approximately 80). To avoid experimental bias, donors of different ages were spread randomly across the sequencing lanes. Using the same blood draw, the study looked at two additional independent replicas of 1 million unique cDNA reads for two donors, one aged 18 to 30 and the other aged 80 or older.

The roughly 39 donors, aged about 6 to 100 years, were systemically healthy Caucasian individuals from Russia. Around 9.7 milliliters of peripheral blood were collected from each donor into EDTA-treated Vacutainer tubes. PBMCs were isolated by Ficoll-Paque density-gradient centrifugation, with at least 7 million obtained per sample. Total RNA was extracted from PBMCs with Trizol reagent, with at least 5.5 micrograms obtained per sample. For every donor, flow cytometry on a PBMC aliquot measured the percentage of naive CD45RAhigh/CD27high T cells. With regard to this clonotype: Its antigen is currently not known. Base qualities are missing; no much larger clone stands one base away.

The investigation overall reported the following: Compared with the aged group, more naive CD4+ T cells, fewer expanded clones and increased TCR diversity were shown by the long-lived group, suggesting age selection. Since profiling was done on bulk unsorted PBMCs, naive and antigen-experienced compartments could not be conclusively compared. Observed TCR beta diversity correlated strongly with the percentage of naive T cells measured by flow cytometry. Because the CMV infection status of the donors was unknown, age-related changes in expanded clonotypes may potentially have been confounded. Observed TCR beta diversity per million T cells fell roughly linearly with age, and a significant reduction was already apparent by age around 39. Estimates of total diversity from one million sequenced T cells were regarded as lower bounds and underestimates.

V is cut by 0 bases and J by 3 bases, and the space between the germline ends is 8 bases. The germline V gene provides CDR1 ENHRY and CDR2 SYGVKD. The CDR3 sequence holds 14 residues, the cysteine and phenylalanine included. The only DNA kept is the CDR3, 42 bases in frame from the first base. The library was built by means of 5' RACE. Sequencer: Illumina HiSeq 2500. A second PCR of roughly 7 to 12 cycles was run with a J-beta primer mix and a sample-barcoded 5' primer. A template-switch 5' adaptor carrying 12 random nucleotides introduced a unique molecular identifier onto each TCR beta cDNA molecule. At least 2.5 million CDR3-containing paired-end reads were obtained from each sample. All of the RNA was converted into first-strand cDNA using the Mint cDNA synthesis kit, with a TRBC-specific oligonucleotide serving as the primer. After uracil-DNA glycosylase treatment, a first 18-cycle PCR used universal primers M1SS and BC2_uni_R on all cDNA. In the original analysis: For normalization, 1 million high-quality reads, each with a distinct molecular identifier, were randomly selected from each sample. Reads sharing molecular identifiers were discarded rather than binned into consensus sequences. MiTCR, run with a Q25 quality threshold and the strictest error-elimination algorithm, handled CDR3 identification, clonotype clustering and error correction. Lower-bound total TCR beta diversity was estimated with a nonparametric unseen species model using Euler transformation. The public reads were run again by TCRdb, first through fastp at Q25 and then through MiXCR, and only productive beta chains were kept. For every CDR3 protein sequence, its rows merge into one entry that carries the most common genes and DNA. The V and J calls shown here were made by TCRdb, not taken from the authors' results. This sample gives 780,000 or so distinct CDR3 sequences in total; approximately 53% of them show up just once. The ten largest clones take up roughly two fifths of the sample.

The chain joins TRBV10-3 to TRBJ1-2; the D gene is perhaps TRBD1, from 6 matching bases. The specimen was blood. This clonotype was obtained from an elderly man in good health. At the DNA level, the sequence is TGTGCCATCAGTGAGTCATGGGGGCACTATGGCTACACCTTC. Its protein product is CAISESWGHYGYTF.